The 30 T cell receptor beta chains given below trace back to one sample, sequenced in a study of T cell changes during pregnancy in multiple sclerosis (dated by TCRdb to between 2018 and 2021). To prepare the library, the immunoSEQ multiplex PCR assay was applied. This is the immuneACCESS table as TCRdb keeps it, with only in-frame sequences that have V and J called. A part of the clones is gone; compared with another copy, unresolved V genes explain less than half, and the rest is unexplained. The sample records about 120,000 clones, approximately 93% of which are singletons. Around 6% of the sample is taken by the ten largest. Here the sequenced sample was peripheral blood, taken before pregnancy. These receptor sequences come from a female donor with multiple sclerosis, enrolled in a pregnancy study.

The chain carries TRBV28 and TRBJ2-2, with TRBD2 matching 12 bases. CDR3 length equals 16 residues. The trim removed 6 bases at V and 0 bases at J, leaving 2 bases unmatched. Germline CDR1 is MDHEN and CDR2 is SYDVKM. The CDR3 region is CASSPSGRANTGELFF. The CDR3 coding sequence is TGTGCCAGCAGCCCTAGCGGGAGGGCGAACACCGGGGAGCTGTTTTTT.

The genes are TRBV6-1 and TRBJ1-1, with 7 bases fitting TRBD1. Losses at the gene ends were 0 bases for V and 11 bases for J; bases not matched to a gene: 6. This CDR3 spans 13 amino acids. The germline gives CDR1 MNHNS, CDR2 SASEGT. Here the CDR3 DNA reads TGTGCCAGCAGTGAAGCGGGACAGACTAGGGCTTTCTTT. It translates to CASSEAGQTRAFF.

The genes are TRBV5-1 and TRBJ1-3, with D perhaps TRBD1 (6 bases). V was pared by 3 bases and J by 1 base, with 11 bases between. Germline CDR1 is SGHRS and CDR2 is YFSETQ. The CDR3 sequence is 15 residues long. CDR3 protein: CASSSGGQSGNTIYF. The CDR3 nucleotides are TGCGCCAGCAGCTCCGGGGGGCAATCTGGAAACACCATATATTTT.

The J gene is TRBJ1-5, the V gene TRBV19, with D unresolved. The germline V and J ends were trimmed by 9 bases and 3 bases, with 18 bases remaining between them. CDR3 size: 15 residues. The germline CDR1 and CDR2 sequences are LNHDA and SQIVND (reference sequence). CDR3 in DNA: TGTGCCAGCTCGTACCGCCGGGGAAACAATCAGCCCCAGCATTTT. Its protein is CASSYRRGNNQPQHF.

The V call is TRBV7-2, the J call TRBJ1-2; D unresolved. The germline V gene has CDR1 SGHTA and CDR2 FQGNSA. CDR3 length: 13 residues. The V and J ends lost 5 bases and 3 bases respectively, with 10 bases between them. In DNA, the CDR3 is TGTGCCAGCAGCCGTTCACGGGACTATGGCTACACCTTC. Amino acid sequence: CASSRSRDYGYTF.

V and J are TRBV6-5 and TRBJ2-3; TRBD2 matches 11 bases. This CDR3 region has 15 residues. Germline V gene lookup returns CDR1 MNHEY and CDR2 SVGAGI. Losses at the gene ends were 6 bases for V and 6 bases for J; bases not matched to a gene: 8. The CDR3 here is CASSASGRKSDTQYF. In DNA, the CDR3 is TGTGCCAGCAGCGCTAGCGGGAGGAAGTCGGATACGCAGTATTTT.

The V gene is TRBV19, the J gene TRBJ2-1, with a weak D call TRBD2 (5 bases). This CDR3 spans 15 amino acids. Germline CDR1 and CDR2: LNHDA and SQIVND (reference sequence). V was clipped by 7 bases and J by 5 bases, with 18 bases between them. The CDR3 here is CASTDISRGNNEQFF. The DNA for the CDR3 is TGTGCCAGTACCGATATTTCCCGGGGTAACAATGAGCAGTTCTTC.

The chain has TRBV20-1 and TRBJ1-2, with 7 bases identical to TRBD1. The trim removed 8 bases at V and 3 bases at J, leaving 3 bases unmatched. The CDR3 loop spans 11 amino acids. CDR1 DFQATT and CDR2 SNEGSKA come from the germline V gene (reference sequence). DNA for the CDR3: TGCAGTCCGGGACAGCACTATGGCTACACCTTC. Translation: CSPGQHYGYTF.

The V call is TRBV28, the J call TRBJ2-3, with a tentative D call TRBD1 (6 bases). V dropped 5 bases and J dropped 1 base, with 16 bases sitting between them. Looked up from germline, CDR1 is MDHEN and CDR2 is SYDVKM. The CDR3 contains 16 residues. The DNA of the CDR3 is TGTGCCAGCAGTCACCCCCTGACAGGTGGCACAGATACGCAGTATTTT. Protein product: CASSHPLTGGTDTQYF.

This clone showed up just once. The rearrangement joins TRBV10-3 to TRBJ2-7; maybe TRBD2 (6 bases). Germline CDR1 is ENHRY and CDR2 is SYGVKD. V lost 7 bases and J 6 bases, leaving 16 bases between the germline ends. The CDR3 has 13 residues. This CDR3 is CAIMRDQDFEQYF. CDR3 nucleotide sequence: TGTGCCATCATGCGGGACCAAGACTTCGAGCAGTACTTC.

The chain is built from TRBV6-5 and TRBJ2-7; D perhaps matches TRBD2 (5 bases). In germline, CDR1 is MNHEY, CDR2 SVGAGI. V lost 5 bases to trimming and J lost 0 bases, with 14 bases between them. This CDR3 has 15 residues. The DNA for the CDR3 is TGTGCCAGCAGTCCCCCCGGCGGGCGCTCCTACGAGCAGTACTTC. It translates to CASSPPGGRSYEQYF.

V usage is TRBV27 and J usage is TRBJ2-3, with 7 bases matching TRBD1. Germline values: CDR1 MNHEY, CDR2 SMNVEV (reference sequence). The CDR3 length is 16 residues. Germline trimming cut 2 bases from V and 0 bases from J; bases unmatched to any gene: 5. CDR3 loop: CASSLMGTASTDTQYF. The CDR3 nucleotides are TGTGCCAGCAGTTTAATGGGGACAGCTAGCACAGATACGCAGTATTTT.

The chain combines TRBV25-1 with TRBJ2-1; 11 nucleotides agree with TRBD2. Germline CDR1 is MGHDK and CDR2 is SYGVNS. The J segment lost 2 bases and the V segment lost 4 bases, leaving 4 bases of the junction unmatched. The CDR3 consists of 16 residues. The CDR3 nucleotides are TGTGCCAGCAGTGCTTTAGCGGGAGGGCCCTACAATGAGCAGTTCTTC. It specifies CASSALAGGPYNEQFF.

The V and J genes are TRBV5-4 and TRBJ1-6; 8 nucleotides agree with TRBD1. The CDR3 is 14 amino acids. Losses at the gene ends were 2 bases for V and 7 bases for J; bases not matched to a gene: 2. Germline lookup yields CDR1 SGHNT and CDR2 YYREEE (reference sequence). For the CDR3, the DNA is TGTGCCAGCAGCTTACAGGGGGGGAATTCACCCCTCCACTTT. It is translated as CASSLQGGNSPLHF.

The rearrangement uses TRBV6-5 and TRBJ2-1; 7 bases align to TRBD2. V dropped 2 bases and J dropped 8; count of bases not matched to a gene: 9. This CDR3 region has 15 residues. CDR1 and CDR2 from the germline V gene are MNHEY and SVGAGI. Here the CDR3 DNA reads TGTGCCAGCAGTTACAGGGGCGGGAGTGAAGATGAGCAGTTCTTC. Its translation is CASSYRGGSEDEQFF.

V and J are TRBV9 and TRBJ1-2; TRBD1 matches at 7 bases. Germline V gives CDR1 SGDLS, CDR2 YYNGEE. Losses at the gene ends were 4 bases for V and 4 bases for J; bases not matched to a gene: 10. The CDR3 is 15 residues long. The DNA for the CDR3 is TGTGCCAGCAGCCCCCCGGGACAGCGAATCTATGGCTACACCTTC. It yields the protein CASSPPGQRIYGYTF.

The rearrangement joins TRBV19 to TRBJ1-6; 9 bases align to TRBD1. CDR3 length: 16 amino acids. The J segment lost 8 bases and the V segment lost 6 bases, leaving 11 bases of the junction unmatched. Per germline, CDR1 LNHDA and CDR2 SQIVND (reference sequence). The chain's CDR3 is CASSLTGGGSYSPLHF. Here the CDR3 DNA reads TGTGCCAGTAGCCTGACAGGGGGGGGTTCTTATTCACCCCTCCACTTT.

This clone was observed once. V is TRBV7-9 and J is TRBJ1-3; a weak D match, TRBD1 (6 bases). Between the trimmed V and J ends, which lost 1 base and 4 bases, there was a span of 14 bases. Germline CDR1 and CDR2: SEHNR and FQNEAQ (reference sequence). The CDR3 extends over 16 amino acids. DNA for the CDR3: TGTGCCAGCAGCTTAGGACACAGGGTCGGAGGAAACACCATATATTTT. It yields the protein CASSLGHRVGGNTIYF.

This clone was counted only a few times. As DNA, the CDR3 is TGTGCCAGCAGGGGGGACAGGGTCAGCTACACCTTC. As protein: CASRGDRVSYTF. The chain recombines TRBV2 with TRBJ1-2, with 9 bases identical to TRBD1. CDR3 size: 12 residues. The V segment lost 6 bases and the J segment 9 bases; nucleotides outside the gene matches: 5. Germline CDR1 and CDR2: SNHLY and FYNNEI.

J is TRBJ2-5 and V is TRBV7-9; 8 bases map to TRBD1. The germline gives CDR1 SEHNR, CDR2 FQNEAQ (reference sequence). V lost 2 bases to trimming and J lost 4 bases; unmatched junction nucleotides: 9. The CDR3 loop spans 16 amino acids. The CDR3 DNA is TGTGCCAGCAGCTTACGCAGGGGGCCGAGGACAGAGACCCAGTACTTC. Translating gives CASSLRRGPRTETQYF.

The V call is TRBV7-2, the J call TRBJ2-2, with D tentatively TRBD2 (6 bases). Germline values: CDR1 SGHTA, CDR2 FQGNSA. The length of the CDR3 is 16 residues. V dropped 3 bases and J dropped 7 bases, with 18 bases sitting between them. CDR3 in amino acids: CASSFRGWREGGELFF. CDR3 DNA sequence: TGTGCCAGCAGCTTCCGAGGGTGGAGGGAAGGCGGGGAGCTGTTTTTT.

V is TRBV6-6 and J is TRBJ1-1; no clear D gene. V lost 0 bases and J lost 2, with 4 bases in between. The germline V gene has CDR1 MNHNY and CDR2 SVGAGI (reference sequence). This CDR3 comprises 13 residues. CDR3 sequence: CASSYSRNTEAFF. CDR3 sequence (DNA): TGTGCCAGCAGTTACTCGAGAAACACTGAAGCTTTCTTT.

This clone has only a few counts. The chain has TRBV6-5 and TRBJ1-6; D is uncertain. This CDR3 is built from 12 residues. Germline assignment: CDR1 MNHEY and CDR2 SVGAGI. V lost 5 bases, J lost 8 bases, and 7 bases lay in between. The CDR3 is CASSREDSPLHF. In DNA, the CDR3 is TGTGCCAGCAGTCGGGAGGATTCACCCCTCCACTTT.

The rearrangement joins TRBV2 to TRBJ2-7; maybe TRBD1 (7 bases). This CDR3 comprises 15 residues. V gave up 3 bases and J gave up 2 bases, with 14 bases separating them. Germline-derived CDR1 and CDR2 are SNHLY and FYNNEI. CDR3: CASSDLQGGAYEQYF. The CDR3 region has the DNA TGTGCCAGCAGTGATCTTCAGGGGGGAGCCTACGAGCAGTACTTC.

The genes are TRBV28 and TRBJ2-3, with 8 bases identical to TRBD2. From germline, CDR1 is MDHEN and CDR2 SYDVKM. V dropped 8 bases and J dropped 7; count of bases not matched to a gene: 11. This CDR3 is 14 amino acids long. CDR3 in DNA: TGTGCCAGCCAAAAAGCGGGAGTAATAAATACGCAGTATTTT. This gives the protein CASQKAGVINTQYF.

J is TRBJ1-4 and V is TRBV28, with 10 positions matching TRBD1. V was pared by 1 base and J by 6 bases, with 14 bases of the junction left unmatched. The CDR3 contains 19 residues. CDR1 is MDHEN, CDR2 SYDVKM, per germline. The CDR3: CASSLLTGTGVSKDEKLFF. CDR3 coding DNA: TGTGCCAGCAGTTTATTGACCGGGACAGGGGTCTCTAAGGATGAAAAACTGTTTTTT.

Concerning this clone itself: Relative to the germline gene, one junction end is altered; a read error may explain this. DNA of the CDR3: TGTGCCTGGAGTCTCCAGACAGGGATAGTCAAAAAATTGTTTTTT. This gives the protein CAWSLQTGIVKKLFF. V is TRBV30 and J is TRBJ1-4, with 7 nucleotides matching TRBD1. The CDR3 sequence is 15 residues long. In germline, CDR1 is GTSNPN, CDR2 SVGIG (reference sequence).

The chain recombines TRBV29-1 with TRBJ2-3, with 9 bases that match TRBD1. The J segment lost 3 bases and the V segment lost 4 bases, leaving 2 bases of the junction unmatched. The CDR3 extends over 13 amino acids. CDR1 and CDR2 (germline): SQVTM, ANQGSEA. The CDR3 DNA is TGCAGCGTTGGGGGACAGGGAACAGATACGCAGTATTTT. It is translated as CSVGGQGTDTQYF.

The rearrangement joins TRBV6-5 to TRBJ1-1, with a weak D call TRBD1 (5 bases). The V gene's germline CDR1 is MNHEY and CDR2 SVGAGI. V was clipped by 6 bases and J by 1 base, with 9 bases between them. This CDR3 has 13 amino acids. The CDR3 protein is CASRWGGNTEAFF. The CDR3 DNA sequence: TGTGCCAGCAGATGGGGGGGGAACACTGAAGCTTTCTTT.

The chain has TRBV6-1 and TRBJ2-7; 11 bases are a match to TRBD1. In germline, CDR1 is MNHNS, CDR2 SASEGT. The CDR3 spans 14 residues. V was clipped by 4 bases and J by 4 bases; unmatched bases: 3. For the CDR3, the DNA is TGTGCCAGCAGTGTCCGGGACAGGGGGTACGAGCAGTACTTC. Protein product: CASSVRDRGYEQYF.